This T cell receptor beta chain is from a study of blood T cell repertoires in COVID-19. Profiling relied on immunoSEQ multiplex PCR, and the TCRdb table lists in-frame clones only, not all of them. Found here are about 140,000 clones, 90% of them singletons; the top ten hold roughly 11%. The CDR3 totals 13 residues. Germline lookup yields CDR1 MNHEY and CDR2 SVGAGI. Between the trimmed V and J ends, which lost 2 bases and 5 bases, there was a span of 9 bases. The V call is TRBV6-5, the J call TRBJ1-2; perhaps TRBD1 as D (5 bases). The clonotype originates from a woman older than 75 with acute or convalescent COVID-19. Sequencing used peripheral blood. The CDR3: CASSYREGYGYTF. CDR3 DNA sequence: TGTGCCAGCAGTTACAGGGAGGGGTATGGCTACACCTTC.